What follows is one T cell receptor (beta chain) and its context. Under the authors' procedure: Counts of nucleated cells, estimated from reference gene primer amplification, were obtained. Sequencing was performed with immunoSEQ multiplex PCR; in TCRdb, only in-frame clones are kept and a portion is missing. That table is the source of V, J and clone size, and D and trimming were worked out from the DNA. The table has hundreds of thousands of clones, more than 85% seen once. This entry comes from a study of blood T cell repertoires in COVID-19. Across the whole study: The origin of the acute and convalescent COVID-19 samples was the United States, Italy and Spain. Sample material is recorded as cDNA or gDNA derived from T cells, B-cell-depleted T cells, or PBMCs.

Germline V gene sequence: CDR1 SEHNR, CDR2 FQNEAQ (reference sequence). J was trimmed by 5 bases and V by 4 bases; bases with no gene match: 4. The CDR3 is 14 amino acids. V is TRBV7-9 and J is TRBJ2-5; 10 nucleotides agree with TRBD1. This receptor was obtained from a man aged 35-49 years with acute or convalescent COVID-19. Sequencing input: peripheral blood. This chain's CDR3 is CASSWPGQGETQYF. In nucleotides, the CDR3 is TGTGCCAGCAGCTGGCCGGGACAGGGGGAGACCCAGTACTTC.